Listed here are 17 T cell receptor beta chains from one sample, sequenced in a study of T cells in Graves' hyperthyroidism and ophthalmopathy. Template material for amplifying TCR beta CDR3 regions consisted of RNA transcripts. The HTBI primer set was used in a first-round RT-PCR of the TCR CDR3. TCRdb itself ran the multiplex PCR reads through MiXCR, one entry per CDR3 protein. The sample carries about 690,000 distinct CDR3 sequences, 17% recorded once. Sequenced input: blood. The receptors shown here come from a man in his fifties or sixties with Graves' hyperthyroidism.

Only a few counts were recorded for this clonotype. The rearrangement uses TRBV29-1 and TRBJ1-2; the match to TRBD1 covers 7 bases. This CDR3 contains 12 residues. The germline CDR1 and CDR2 sequences are SQVTM and ANQGSEA. Unmatched junction bases numbered 4, after V lost 4 bases and J lost 5 bases. This chain's CDR3 is CSVGGQSYGYTF. DNA for the CDR3: TGCAGCGTTGGGGGACAGAGTTATGGCTACACCTTC.

This clonotype was recorded many times. V and J are TRBV2 and TRBJ1-1; possible D gene TRBD1, 5 bases. In germline, CDR1 is SNHLY, CDR2 FYNNEI. Trimming took off 3 bases at V and 2 bases at J, with 13 bases between the two ends. CDR3 length: 15 residues. The CDR3 coding sequence is TGTGCCAGCAGTGACCCCGGACACCTAAACACTGAAGCTTTCTTT. This gives the protein CASSDPGHLNTEAFF.

This clonotype was counted at least ten times. The chain carries TRBV24-1 and TRBJ1-2; 7 nucleotides align to TRBD1. The germline V gene has CDR1 KGHDR and CDR2 SFDVKD. The CDR3 length is 13 residues. With 3 bases clipped from V and 8 bases from J, the junction kept 5 bases outside the gene matches. The CDR3 loop reads CATSDRQGLGYTF. The CDR3 nucleotides read TGTGCCACCAGTGATCGACAGGGTTTGGGCTACACCTTC.

This clonotype was recorded many times. The rearrangement links TRBV12-5 to TRBJ1-1, with 7 positions matching TRBD1. There are 14 residues in the CDR3. Unmatched junction bases numbered 3, after V lost 4 bases and J lost 1 base. Germline CDR1 LGHNT, CDR2 FRNRAP. The CDR3 DNA reads TGTGCTAGTGGTTCGGGACAGCCGAACACTGAAGCTTTCTTT. Amino acid sequence: CASGSGQPNTEAFF.

The table lists this clonotype with a few counts. The rearrangement links TRBV6-2 or TRBV6-3 to TRBJ2-3; D is possibly TRBD2 (6 bases). The V and J ends lost 4 bases and 3 bases respectively, with 11 bases between them. The CDR3 runs to 14 residues. Per the germline V gene, CDR1 is MNHEY and CDR2 is SVGEGT. The DNA for the CDR3 is TGTGCCAGCAGTTGGGGGAGGATTACAGATACGCAGTATTTT. It is translated as CASSWGRITDTQYF.

This clonotype was picked up many times. DNA of the CDR3: TGTGCCTGGAATAGGTACACTGAAGCTTTCTTT. It codes for CAWNRYTEAFF. This chain joins TRBV30 and TRBJ1-1; no firm D call. The CDR3 runs to 11 residues. V lost 4 bases and J 3 bases, leaving 6 bases between the germline ends. Germline V lookup: CDR1 GTSNPN, CDR2 SVGIG (reference sequence).

This clonotype has a count of ten or more. V is TRBV28 and J is TRBJ2-1; 13 positions match TRBD2. In germline, CDR1 is MDHEN, CDR2 SYDVKM. The CDR3 extends over 14 amino acids. V shed 7 bases and J 10 bases; nucleotides not matched to a gene: 7. The CDR3 protein is CASTTSGRGGEQFF. The CDR3, as DNA: TGTGCCAGCACAACTAGCGGGAGGGGGGGCGAGCAGTTCTTC.

CDR3 sequence (DNA): TGTGCCATCTTGGACAGGTTTAAAGAGACCCAGTACTTC. Translating it yields CAILDRFKETQYF. This chain connects TRBV2 to TRBJ2-5; 7 nucleotides match TRBD1. This CDR3 has 13 residues. With V trimmed by 10 bases and J by 3 bases, 8 bases remained unmatched. CDR1 SNHLY and CDR2 FYNNEI come from the germline V gene. Full variable domain (rest looked up from reference TRBV2 and TRBJ2-5): EPEVTQTPSHQVTQMGQEVILRCVPISNHLYFYWYRQILGQKVEFLVSFYNNEISEKSEIFDDQFSVERPDGSNFTLKIRSTKLEDSAMYFCAILDRFKETQYFGPGTRLLVL.

This clonotype was detected ten times or more. The chain couples TRBV7-2 to TRBJ2-1; tentative D call: TRBD2 (6 bases). V lost 0 bases and J 8 bases, leaving 14 bases between the germline ends. This CDR3 is built from 15 residues. Germline CDR1 is SGHTA and CDR2 is FQGNSA. The CDR3 protein is CASSLASAGGDEQFF. DNA for the CDR3: TGTGCCAGCAGCTTAGCGTCTGCTGGAGGGGATGAGCAGTTCTTC.

This clonotype came up a few times. The rearrangement joins TRBV7-2 to TRBJ1-3; D unclear. The CDR3 length is 15 residues. Germline V gene lookup returns CDR1 SGHTA and CDR2 FQGNSA. V was cut by 0 bases and J by 4 bases, with 10 bases left in between. DNA of the CDR3: TGTGCCAGCAGCTTAGCACAGATTGGCGGAAACACCATATATTTT. Its translation is CASSLAQIGGNTIYF.

This clonotype was picked up a small number of times. This chain joins TRBV14 and TRBJ2-7; a weak D match, TRBD2 (6 bases). Germline-derived CDR1 and CDR2 are SGHDN and FVKESK. The CDR3 covers 13 residues. V gave up 4 bases and J gave up 3 bases, with 10 bases separating them. CDR3 residues: CASSPWGLYEQYF. The CDR3 DNA reads as TGTGCCAGCAGCCCATGGGGACTCTACGAGCAGTACTTC.

Ten or more counts support this clonotype. This chain joins TRBV12-3 or TRBV12-4 and TRBJ2-5; 13 positions agree with TRBD2. V shed 2 bases, J shed 4 bases, and the junction held 7 bases outside the gene matches. The CDR3 covers 17 residues. The CDR3 region has the DNA TGTGCCAGCAGTTTACCGCGGACTAGCGGGAGTCCAGAGACCCAGTACTTC. Protein product: CASSLPRTSGSPETQYF.

The table lists this clonotype with a few counts. This chain links TRBV7-3 with TRBJ1-5, with TRBD1 as a possible D gene (6 bases). The CDR3 extends over 21 amino acids. Germline values: CDR1 SGHTA, CDR2 FQGTGA. V lost 2 bases and J 5 bases, leaving 31 bases between the germline ends. CDR3 nucleotide sequence: TGTGCCAGCAGCTTACACTACTCGCCGGGACAAGGGAGAGGGGTATATCAGCCCCAGCATTTT. As protein: CASSLHYSPGQGRGVYQPQHF.

This clonotype was picked up a small number of times. The chain links TRBV7-2 to TRBJ2-6; weak D call: TRBD2 (5 bases). This CDR3 region has 16 residues. CDR1 and CDR2 from the germline V gene are SGHTA and FQGNSA. Deletions cut 4 bases from V and 0 bases from J, with 10 bases between. This chain's CDR3 is CASSYPEGSGANVLTF. For the CDR3, the DNA is TGTGCCAGCAGCTACCCAGAGGGCTCTGGGGCCAACGTCCTGACTTTC.

This clonotype was detected many times. The rearrangement joins TRBV27 to TRBJ1-1, with D maybe TRBD1 (5 bases). Trimming took 6 bases from V and 1 from J, leaving 12 bases between them. The length of the CDR3 is 14 residues. Germline V gene data show CDR1 as MNHEY and CDR2 as SMNVEV (reference sequence). The CDR3 sequence: CASRTGTPNTEAFF. The DNA for the CDR3 is TGTGCCAGCAGAACTGGGACTCCGAACACTGAAGCTTTCTTT.

This clonotype was detected a few times. The chain employs TRBV29-1 and TRBJ2-1, with D uncertain. There are 13 residues in the CDR3. CDR1 and CDR2 (germline): SQVTM, ANQGSEA. V lost 1 base, J lost 9 bases, and 13 bases lay in between. This CDR3 is CSVEVVTVSEQFF. The CDR3 DNA reads TGCAGCGTTGAAGTAGTAACCGTCAGTGAGCAGTTCTTC.

In DNA form, the CDR3 reads TGTGCCAGCAGCTCCATTGACAGGGTAGCCGGGGAGCTGTTTTTT. Residues: CASSSIDRVAGELFF. This chain uses TRBV7-9 with TRBJ2-2, with TRBD1 matching over 7 bases. Germline CDR1 SEHNR, CDR2 FQNEAQ (reference sequence). CDR3 size: 15 residues. V lost 4 bases and J lost 6; bases outside the gene matches: 8.